This TCR beta chain was sequenced in a study of CD8 T cells in Susac syndrome. With random hexamers, reverse transcription was performed on roughly 0.5 to 1 ug of RNA. Each CDR3 protein is one row after TCRdb ran MiXCR on the immunoSEQ multiplex PCR reads. The sample holds 150,000 to 160,000 distinct CDR3 sequences, about 95% seen once. Sequencing of TCR beta was undertaken in CD8+ and CD4+ T cells derived from blood. It was treatment-naive patients with stable or active relapsing-remitting disease who made up the multiple sclerosis controls. TEMRA cells were FACS-enriched, unlike CD8+ and CD4+ T cells, which were negatively isolated. This receptor was taken from a human donor with multiple sclerosis. The specimen was CD8+ T cells from PBMCs.

The CDR3 loop is CSVDEGFGYGYTF. The CDR3 DNA is TGCAGCGTTGATGAAGGTTTCGGCTATGGCTACACCTTC. The chain has TRBV29-1 and TRBJ1-2; D not certain. This CDR3 comprises 13 residues. Germline-derived CDR1 and CDR2 are SQVTM and ANQGSEA. With 3 bases removed from V and 4 bases from J, the gap between germline ends came to 12 bases.